The next 21 T cell receptor beta chains were all read from a single sample in a study of blood T cell repertoires in COVID-19. Clones were sequenced by immunoSEQ multiplex PCR, and TCRdb holds only the in-frame ones, with some missing. The sample lists roughly 230,000 clones, about four fifths occurring once. Sequences were obtained from peripheral blood. The receptor set was obtained from a man aged 50-59 years with acute or convalescent COVID-19.

This clone was seen a handful of times. The rearrangement uses TRBV4-1 and TRBJ2-7; 7 bases match TRBD2. The germline gives CDR1 MGHRA, CDR2 YSYEKL. J lost 3 bases, V lost 1 base, and 6 bases had no gene match. CDR3 size: 15 residues. The CDR3 region has the DNA TGCGCCAGCAGCCAAGGATCTGGCGGGGGCTACGAGCAGTACTTC. Its protein product is CASSQGSGGGYEQYF.

The chain combines TRBV19 with TRBJ1-2, with 7 bases aligning to TRBD1. Germline V gene lookup returns CDR1 LNHDA and CDR2 SQIVND (reference sequence). The CDR3 has 16 amino acids. After removal of 4 bases from V and 5 bases from J, the junction contained 13 bases not matched to a gene. The CDR3 protein is CASSNLNYDREYGYTF. The CDR3 DNA is TGTGCCAGTAGTAACCTTAACTACGACAGGGAGTATGGCTACACCTTC.

The CDR3 DNA follows: TGTGCCAGCAGTTTACTCGCGGTACGCAGCACAGATACGCAGTATTTT. It is translated as CASSLLAVRSTDTQYF. The chain combines TRBV27 with TRBJ2-3; D remains ambiguous. Per germline, CDR1 MNHEY and CDR2 SMNVEV (reference sequence). The CDR3 is made up of 16 amino acids. The V gene lost 2 bases and the J gene lost 0 bases, with 12 bases spanning the gap.

The rearrangement links TRBV10-3 to TRBJ2-3, with D unclear. Per the germline V gene, CDR1 is ENHRY and CDR2 is SYGVKD. CDR3 length equals 17 residues. Trimming removed 4 bases from V and 2 bases from J, with 19 bases in between. CDR3 residues: CAISGRSVTPFTDTQYF. CDR3 nucleotides: TGTGCCATCAGTGGCCGCTCAGTCACCCCCTTCACAGATACGCAGTATTTT.

The rearrangement uses TRBV6-6 and TRBJ1-5; D is possibly TRBD1 (6 bases). Germline-derived CDR1 and CDR2 are MNHNY and SVGAGI (reference sequence). This CDR3 has 15 amino acids. V lost 6 bases to trimming and J lost 3 bases, with 15 bases between them. CDR3: CASSFDRRDNQPQHF. CDR3 bases: TGTGCCAGCAGCTTTGACAGGAGAGACAATCAGCCCCAGCATTTT.

The rearrangement joins TRBV28 to TRBJ2-1, with TRBD1 matching over 7 bases. This CDR3 spans 13 amino acids. Germline assignment: CDR1 MDHEN and CDR2 SYDVKM. Trimming cost V 8 bases and J 4 bases; bases outside gene matches: 5. This chain's CDR3 is CASGTGEYNEQFF. CDR3 coding DNA: TGTGCCAGCGGAACAGGGGAATACAATGAGCAGTTCTTC.

The CDR3 reads CASSLVRGDNEQFF. Written as DNA, the CDR3 is TGCGCCAGCAGCTTGGTACGCGGGGACAATGAGCAGTTCTTC. This chain links TRBV5-1 with TRBJ2-1; D might be TRBD2 (6 bases). The CDR3 runs to 14 residues. V shed 0 bases and J shed 5 bases, with 9 bases lying between them. Germline V gene lookup returns CDR1 SGHRS and CDR2 YFSETQ.

This clone has a handful of counts. V gene TRBV7-2 combines with J gene TRBJ2-3, with D maybe TRBD2 (5 bases). The CDR3 totals 13 residues. Germline V gives CDR1 SGHTA, CDR2 FQGNSA. V shed 2 bases and J shed 4 bases, with 7 bases lying between them. The CDR3 protein is CASSLILADTQYF. The CDR3, as DNA: TGTGCCAGCAGCTTAATACTAGCAGATACGCAGTATTTT.

The chain uses TRBV6-6 and TRBJ1-5, with 8 positions matching TRBD1. This CDR3 is built from 14 residues. Germline assignment: CDR1 MNHNY and CDR2 SVGAGI (reference sequence). Trimming removed 8 bases from V and 7 bases from J; junction bases left unmatched: 10. The CDR3 DNA is TGTGCCAGCTTTTCTCAGGGGGCAGGGCAGCCCCAGCATTTT. Amino acid sequence: CASFSQGAGQPQHF.

This CDR3 is CASRQGRPLPLHF. CDR3 DNA sequence: TGTGCCAGCAGACAGGGGAGGCCTTTACCCCTCCACTTT. The chain is built from TRBV6-5 and TRBJ1-6; 7 positions match TRBD1. The CDR3 runs 13 residues. V lost 6 bases and J lost 12; bases outside the gene matches: 8. Per the germline V gene, CDR1 is MNHEY and CDR2 is SVGAGI.

The rearrangement links TRBV5-1 to TRBJ1-1, with a weak D call TRBD1 (5 bases). Germline V CDR1 and CDR2: SGHRS, YFSETQ. CDR3 length: 14 amino acids. V lost 3 bases, J lost 0 bases, and 9 bases lay in between. The DNA for the CDR3 is TGCGCCAGCAGCTCGACAGTCATGAACACTGAAGCTTTCTTT. Translated, it gives CASSSTVMNTEAFF.

V usage is TRBV19 and J usage is TRBJ1-1; D uncertain. This CDR3 is built from 13 residues. The V end lost 5 bases, the J end lost 0 bases, and 7 bases lay between the germline ends. CDR1 is LNHDA and CDR2 is SQIVND in the germline V gene (reference sequence). CDR3 sequence reads: CASSWSVNTEAFF. CDR3 nucleotide sequence: TGTGCCAGTAGTTGGTCGGTGAACACTGAAGCTTTCTTT.

The chain has TRBV6-1 and TRBJ1-1; D is ambiguous. The CDR3 sequence is 13 residues long. V lost 3 bases and J 1 base, leaving 6 bases between the germline ends. Germline lookup yields CDR1 MNHNS and CDR2 SASEGT. This chain's CDR3 is CASSDNWNTEAFF. CDR3 in DNA: TGTGCCAGCAGTGACAATTGGAACACTGAAGCTTTCTTT.

CDR3 nucleotide sequence: TGCGCCAGCAGCCAAAGACCCGGGACAGCGAGCTCCTACGAGCAGTACTTC. Residues: CASSQRPGTASSYEQYF. The V gene is TRBV4-1, the J gene TRBJ2-7, with 7 bases lining up with TRBD1. Losses at the gene ends were 2 bases for V and 0 bases for J; bases not matched to a gene: 10. Germline assignment: CDR1 MGHRA and CDR2 YSYEKL. The length of the CDR3 is 17 residues.

The chain links TRBV27 to TRBJ2-7; 8 bases align to TRBD2. The germline V gene has CDR1 MNHEY and CDR2 SMNVEV (reference sequence). The length of the CDR3 is 15 residues. V trimming: 2 bases; J trimming: 2 bases; junction bases outside the gene matches: 5. The CDR3 sequence is CASSLKSGGTYEQYF. DNA of the CDR3: TGTGCCAGCAGTTTAAAAAGCGGGGGCACCTACGAGCAGTACTTC.

This clone was counted a single time. The chain uses TRBV4-2 and TRBJ2-1; TRBD2 matches at 11 bases. The CDR3 is 14 residues long. After removal of 6 bases from V and 2 bases from J, the junction contained 0 bases not matched to a gene. Germline V gives CDR1 LGHNA, CDR2 YNFKEQ. CDR3: CASRTSGAYNEQFF. The CDR3, as DNA: TGTGCCAGCAGGACTAGCGGGGCCTACAATGAGCAGTTCTTC.

This chain connects TRBV5-1 to TRBJ1-3; 8 bases map to TRBD1. Germline trimming cut 4 bases from V and 0 bases from J; bases unmatched to any gene: 9. In germline, CDR1 is SGHRS, CDR2 YFSETQ. CDR3 length: 17 residues. In nucleotides, the CDR3 is TGCGCCAGCAGCATCGGACAGGGTCGGCTCTCTGGAAACACCATATATTTT. Protein: CASSIGQGRLSGNTIYF.

The rearrangement links TRBV11-2 to TRBJ2-1; 9 nucleotides line up with TRBD2. After removal of 3 bases from V and 8 bases from J, the junction contained 11 bases not matched to a gene. The CDR3 consists of 16 residues. The germline V gene has CDR1 SGHAT and CDR2 FQNNGV. The DNA for the CDR3 is TGTGCCAGCAGCTTGGGAGGTAGCGGGAGAGTCGATGAGCAGTTCTTC. Its protein product is CASSLGGSGRVDEQFF.

This sequence joins TRBV9 and TRBJ1-2; D possibly corresponds to TRBD1 (6 bases). V gave up 0 bases and J gave up 2 bases, with 20 bases separating them. Germline V gives CDR1 SGDLS, CDR2 YYNGEE. The CDR3 is 18 amino acids. CDR3 coding DNA: TGTGCCAGCAGCGTAGGGCCCCTTAACAGGGAAGGCAACTATGGCTACACCTTC. Translated, it gives CASSVGPLNREGNYGYTF.

V and J are TRBV5-6 and TRBJ1-1; 10 nucleotides line up with TRBD1. V shed 2 bases, J shed 4 bases, and the junction held 5 bases outside the gene matches. The CDR3 extends over 15 amino acids. In germline, CDR1 is SGHDT, CDR2 YYEEEE. This chain's CDR3 is CASSFGDRGLTEAFF. The DNA for the CDR3 is TGTGCCAGCAGCTTTGGGGACAGGGGACTCACTGAAGCTTTCTTT. The full variable domain, completed using reference TRBV5-6 and TRBJ1-1, is DAGVTQSPTHLIKTRGQQVTLRCSPKSGHDTVSWYQQALGQGPQFIFQYYEEEERQRGNFPDRFSGHQFPNYSSELNVNALLLGDSALYLCASSFGDRGLTEAFFGQGTRLTVV.

V gene TRBV28 combines with J gene TRBJ2-3; 8 bases agree with TRBD2. The CDR3 extends over 13 amino acids. CDR1 is MDHEN, CDR2 SYDVKM, per germline. Germline trimming cut 6 bases from V and 4 bases from J; bases unmatched to any gene: 3. CDR3: CASRRAGADTQYF. The DNA for the CDR3 is TGTGCCAGCAGGCGAGCGGGGGCAGATACGCAGTATTTT. Based on the CDR3 plus reference TRBV28 and TRBJ2-3, the full variable domain is DVKVTQSSRYLVKRTGEKVFLECVQDMDHENMFWYRQDPGLGLRLIYFSYDVKMKEKGDIPEGYSVSREKKERFSLILESASTNQTSMYLCASRRAGADTQYFGPGTRLTVL.